This is a list of T cell receptor beta chains from one sample in a study of blood T cell repertoires in COVID-19. Profiled with immunoSEQ multiplex PCR; TCRdb holds only in-frame clones, not every one. The sample comprises 110,000 to 150,000 clones, roughly 84% of which are singletons, and roughly 10% rests with the top ten. Sequenced material: peripheral blood. These receptors were obtained from a man aged 55 to 70 with active or convalescent COVID-19. CDR3s include the opening cysteine and the closing phenylalanine or tryptophan. The order of the fields is D gene, V gene, J gene, clone size, CDR3 DNA, CDR3 protein. A D gene is named only where the DNA matches it firmly. Clone size appears in some rows only: once, few, many, or a class for an expanded clone.

>.|TRBV5-1|TRBJ1-1|.
TGCGCCAGCAGCTTGGAGGGGGAAGCTTTCTTT
CASSLEGEAFF
>.|TRBV30|TRBJ1-4|.
TGTGCCTGGAGTGTAAGTGGGCGTACGGTAAATGAAAAACTGTTTTTT
CAWSVSGRTVNEKLFF
>TRBD2|TRBV11-2|TRBJ2-1|.
TGTGCCAGCAGCCAGGAAGGTAGCGGGAGGGGTGAGCAGTTCTTC
CASSQEGSGRGEQFF
>TRBD1|TRBV7-6|TRBJ2-2|.
TGTGCCAGCACCTCCCTTTGGGCAGGGGGCACCGGGGAGCTGTTTTTT
CASTSLWAGGTGELFF
>TRBD1|TRBV5-4|TRBJ2-7|once
TGTGCCAGCAGCACACCGGGACAGAGTTTACTGCCCTACGAGCAGTACTTC
CASSTPGQSLLPYEQYF
>.|TRBV2|TRBJ1-5|.
TGTGCCAGCAGAATCAGGGCCTTAAGCAATCAGCCCCAGCATTTT
CASRIRALSNQPQHF
>.|TRBV5-6|TRBJ1-6|.
TGTGCCAGCAGCTTGGACAGATCCTATAATTCACCCCTCCACTTT
CASSLDRSYNSPLHF
>.|TRBV4-3|TRBJ1-2|.
TGCGCCAGCAGCCAAGGAGAGGGCAAGTCTAACTATGGCTACACCTTC
CASSQGEGKSNYGYTF
>TRBD1|TRBV30|TRBJ2-2|.
TGTGCCTGGAGTGTGGGACAGGGGAGAACCGGGGAGCTGTTTTTT
CAWSVGQGRTGELFF
>.|TRBV4-3|TRBJ1-4|.
TGCGCCAGCAGCCAAGATCGGGGGGCGGGGGAAAAACTGTTTTTT
CASSQDRGAGEKLFF
>TRBD2|TRBV2|TRBJ2-6|.
TGTGCCAGCAGCGAGCGGGGGAGGGGAACTGGGGCCAACGTCCTGACTTTC
CASSERGRGTGANVLTF
>.|TRBV5-6|TRBJ2-3|few
TGTGCCAGCAAACTCGGCCCAGGGCAGACAGATACGCAGTATTTT
CASKLGPGQTDTQYF
>TRBD1|TRBV6-5|TRBJ2-7|once
TGTGCCAGCAGTCCCCGACAGGGAAGCTCCTACGAGCAGTACTTC
CASSPRQGSSYEQYF
>TRBD1|TRBV2|TRBJ1-1|.
TGTGCCAGCAGTGAACGGCAGGGGGTTGAAGCTTTCTTT
CASSERQGVEAFF
>TRBD2|TRBV18|TRBJ2-7|.
TGTGCCAGCTCACCACTCCGCGGGAGCGATTCCTACGAGCAGTACTTC
CASSPLRGSDSYEQYF
>.|TRBV6-4|TRBJ1-2|.
TGTGCCAGCAGTGAAAGCCGTACTGCCAAAGGCTACACCTTC
CASSESRTAKGYTF
>.|TRBV18|TRBJ1-4|.
TGTGCCAGCTCACAATACATTGCAACTAATGAAAAACTGTTTTTT
CASSQYIATNEKLFF
>.|TRBV7-2|TRBJ2-7|few
TGTGCCAGCAGGACTTTAACCTCCTACGAGCAGTACTTC
CASRTLTSYEQYF
>.|TRBV30|TRBJ2-1|.
TGTGCCTGGAGTGTACAGACGGGGAATGAGCAGTTCTTC
CAWSVQTGNEQFF
>TRBD1|TRBV3-1/TRBV3-2|TRBJ2-7|.
TGTGCCAGCAGCCCCACCCCAGGGGGCGCGTACGAGCAGTACTTC
CASSPTPGGAYEQYF
>.|TRBV12-5|TRBJ1-1|.
TGTGCTAGTGGTTTGGACCGGACAGCCGAAGCTTTCTTT
CASGLDRTAEAFF
>.|TRBV2|TRBJ2-2|.
TGTGCCAGCACATCGGGTCCAAACACCGGGGAGCTGTTTTTT
CASTSGPNTGELFF
>.|TRBV5-8|TRBJ1-2|.
TGTGCCAGCAGCTTGGCCTGGCGACTTGATGGCTACACCTTC
CASSLAWRLDGYTF
>.|TRBV19|TRBJ1-2|.
TGTGCCAGTAGTATGGGAGGGTACTATGGCTACACCTTC
CASSMGGYYGYTF
>.|TRBV15|TRBJ1-5|.
TGTGCCACCAGCAGAGAAATTGGGGGGTATCAGCCCCAGCATTTT
CATSREIGGYQPQHF
>.|TRBV5-1|TRBJ2-1|.
TGCGCCAGCCGACCCAGAGGTGACAATGAGCAGTTCTTC
CASRPRGDNEQFF
>.|TRBV27|TRBJ1-1|.
TGTGCCAGCAGTTTAAGTAGCGCGGGGTTGCGGTTGAGAACTGAAGCTTTCTTT
CASSLSSAGLRLRTEAFF
>TRBD2|TRBV12-5|TRBJ2-5|once
TGTGCTAGTGGTTTGATAAGCGGGAGGGCGGGGTCGGAGACCCAGTACTTC
CASGLISGRAGSETQYF
>.|TRBV28|TRBJ1-5|.
TGTGCCAGCAGTTTCGGGCAGGGGAACAATCAGCCCCAGCATTTT
CASSFGQGNNQPQHF
>.|TRBV21-1|TRBJ2-5|few
TGTGCCAGCAGCACAGGGACAGAACGAGAGACCCAGTACTTC
CASSTGTERETQYF
>TRBD1|TRBV11-3|TRBJ1-2|.
TGTGCCAGCAGCTACGACAGGGCAGGCGGCTACACCTTC
CASSYDRAGGYTF
>TRBD1|TRBV2|TRBJ2-1|.
TGTGCCAGCACCCGACAGGGCGGGAATGAGCAGTTCTTC
CASTRQGGNEQFF
>TRBD1|TRBV6-2/TRBV6-3|TRBJ2-4|once
TGTGCCAGCAGTCCCGGACAGGGGCCAGGCATTCAGTACTTC
CASSPGQGPGIQYF
>TRBD1|TRBV10-2|TRBJ1-2|.
TGCGCCAGCAGTGAACAACAGGGGGCCGGCTATGGCTACACCTTC
CASSEQQGAGYGYTF
>TRBD1|TRBV12-5|TRBJ2-3|.
TGTGCTAGTGGCCAGGGGGCTGGGGATACGCAGTATTTT
CASGQGAGDTQYF
>.|TRBV11-3|TRBJ2-1|.
TGTGCCAGCAGCTTATTCTTAGAAAATGAGCAGTTCTTC
CASSLFLENEQFF
>.|TRBV27|TRBJ2-2|.
TGTGCCAGCAGTTTCGGGGTAATCACCGGGGAGCTGTTTTTT
CASSFGVITGELFF